Shown below are 14 T cell receptor beta chains from a single sample sequenced in a study of vaccination and CD4 T cells after COVID-19. TCRdb processed the PCR reads anew with MiXCR; each CDR3 protein has one entry. The table shows 20,000 to 25,000 distinct CDR3 sequences, with approximately 51% occurring only once. The material sequenced was CD4+ T cells from blood, taken before SARS-CoV-2 vaccination. All receptors come from a human donor who had recovered from COVID-19.

V is TRBV7-2 and J is TRBJ2-7; possibly TRBD2 for D (5 bases). The CDR3 runs to 15 residues. Trimming shortened V by 9 bases and J by 2 bases, and 20 bases separated the two germline ends. Germline V CDR1 and CDR2: SGHTA, FQGNSA. The DNA for the CDR3 is TGTGCCAGTTCAACCTCCCCGGACTTAACCTACGAGCAGTACTTC. This gives the protein CASSTSPDLTYEQYF.

The chain combines TRBV19 with TRBJ1-3; D is perhaps TRBD1 (6 bases). V dropped 6 bases and J dropped 2 bases, with 11 bases sitting between them. Germline V gives CDR1 LNHDA, CDR2 SQIVND (reference sequence). The length of the CDR3 is 14 residues. CDR3 sequence: CASREQGAGNTIYF. CDR3 in DNA: TGTGCCAGTAGGGAACAGGGAGCTGGAAACACCATATATTTT.

This clonotype was seen a few times. V gene TRBV20-1 combines with J gene TRBJ1-1; TRBD1 is a possible D gene (5 bases). CDR1 DFQATT and CDR2 SNEGSKA come from the germline V gene (reference sequence). V lost 6 bases, J lost 6 bases, and 26 bases lay in between. CDR3 size: 16 residues. CDR3 amino acids: CSAASWGAGTGAEAFF. CDR3 sequence (DNA): TGCAGTGCAGCATCATGGGGCGCAGGTACCGGGGCTGAAGCTTTCTTT.

The rearrangement links TRBV20-1 to TRBJ1-4; TRBD1 matches 8 bases. This CDR3 region has 15 residues. CDR1 DFQATT and CDR2 SNEGSKA come from the germline V gene (reference sequence). V was clipped by 3 bases and J by 8 bases; unmatched bases: 11. CDR3 bases: TGCAGTGCTAGGAACCGGCAGGGGGCGGAGGAAAAACTGTTTTTT. Translation: CSARNRQGAEEKLFF.

The chain recombines TRBV30 with TRBJ1-1; 7 positions agree with TRBD1. Germline assignment: CDR1 GTSNPN and CDR2 SVGIG (reference sequence). With V trimmed by 4 bases and J by 2 bases, 7 bases remained unmatched. The CDR3 spans 14 residues. The CDR3 nucleotides read TGTGCCTGGATTCCCGGGACAGTTAACACTGAAGCTTTCTTT. Its protein is CAWIPGTVNTEAFF.

This clonotype was observed a few times. The chain joins TRBV6-2 or TRBV6-3 to TRBJ1-4; a possible D gene is TRBD1 (5 bases). This CDR3 is built from 14 residues. CDR1 is MNHEY, CDR2 SVGEGT, per germline. Trimming shortened V by 6 bases and J by 5 bases, and 13 bases separated the two germline ends. The CDR3 here is CASRPGDVNEKLFF. CDR3 DNA: TGTGCCAGCAGACCCGGGGACGTGAATGAAAAACTGTTTTTT.

Only one count was recorded for this clonotype. CDR3 DNA sequence: TGTGCCAGCAGCCCGACTAGCGGGACAGTGAATGAGCAGTTCTTC. This gives the protein CASSPTSGTVNEQFF. V is TRBV7-9 and J is TRBJ2-1, with 11 bases identical to TRBD2. After removal of 5 bases from V and 7 bases from J, the junction contained 7 bases not matched to a gene. This CDR3 has 15 residues. CDR1 is SEHNR, CDR2 FQNEAQ, per germline (reference sequence). Complete variable domain (other parts from reference TRBV7-9 and TRBJ2-1): DTGVSQNPRHKITKRGQNVTFRCDPISEHNRLYWYRQTLGQGPEFLTYFQNEAQLEKSRLLSDRFSAERPKGSFSTLEIQRTEQGDSAMYLCASSPTSGTVNEQFFGPGTRLTVL.

This clonotype was picked up a small number of times. The chain recombines TRBV20-1 with TRBJ2-7; 11 nucleotides match TRBD2. Germline assignment: CDR1 DFQATT and CDR2 SNEGSKA (reference sequence). The CDR3 totals 16 residues. V gave up 5 bases and J gave up 2 bases; unmatched junction bases: 11. The CDR3 DNA reads as TGCAGTGCTTACCGAAGGGGACTAGCGGCCACCTACGAGCAGTACTTC. As protein: CSAYRRGLAATYEQYF.

The chain has TRBV7-2 and TRBJ2-7, with D unresolved. The CDR3 is 13 amino acids. The germline CDR1 and CDR2 sequences are SGHTA and FQGNSA. The V end was cut by 5 bases, the J end by 6 bases, with 14 bases between. The CDR3 region has the DNA TGTGCCAGCAGCCTCAATCAAGGATTCGAGCAGTACTTC. It is translated as CASSLNQGFEQYF.

The chain couples TRBV6-1 to TRBJ2-2; 9 bases map to TRBD2. Unmatched junction bases numbered 5, after V lost 6 bases and J lost 6 bases. Germline V gives CDR1 MNHNS, CDR2 SASEGT. This CDR3 comprises 14 residues. CDR3: CASSRTSASGELFF. The CDR3 DNA reads as TGTGCCAGCAGCCGGACTAGCGCATCCGGGGAGCTGTTTTTT.

There are a few counts of this clonotype. V usage is TRBV19 and J usage is TRBJ2-3; TRBD1 might be the D (6 bases). CDR1 LNHDA and CDR2 SQIVND come from the germline V gene (reference sequence). There are 13 residues in the CDR3. Between the trimmed V and J ends, which lost 7 bases and 4 bases, there was a span of 12 bases. CDR3 coding DNA: TGTGCCAGTAATACAGGGTGGGCAGATACGCAGTATTTT. It yields the protein CASNTGWADTQYF.

The rearrangement links TRBV20-1 to TRBJ2-5; 8 bases align to TRBD2. Unmatched junction bases numbered 4, after V lost 3 bases and J lost 4 bases. This CDR3 comprises 13 residues. The germline V gene has CDR1 DFQATT and CDR2 SNEGSKA (reference sequence). CDR3 loop: CSASLTSGETQYF. The CDR3 coding sequence is TGCAGTGCTAGCTTAACTAGCGGAGAGACCCAGTACTTC.

V is TRBV10-3 and J is TRBJ2-1; a possible D gene is TRBD1 (6 bases). Trimming shortened V by 6 bases and J by 5 bases, and 11 bases separated the two germline ends. The CDR3 consists of 13 residues. CDR1 ENHRY and CDR2 SYGVKD come from the germline V gene. For the CDR3, the DNA is TGTGCCATCAGGTCGGGACAAGACAATGAGCAGTTCTTC. This gives the protein CAIRSGQDNEQFF.

The V and J genes are TRBV7-2 and TRBJ2-2; D gene unclear. This CDR3 is 14 amino acids long. Trimming stripped 3 bases from V and 6 bases from J, with 11 bases between. CDR1 is SGHTA and CDR2 is FQGNSA in the germline V gene. DNA for the CDR3: TGTGCCAGCAGCTTGTGGATATGGTCCGGGGAGCTGTTTTTT. Translated, it gives CASSLWIWSGELFF.